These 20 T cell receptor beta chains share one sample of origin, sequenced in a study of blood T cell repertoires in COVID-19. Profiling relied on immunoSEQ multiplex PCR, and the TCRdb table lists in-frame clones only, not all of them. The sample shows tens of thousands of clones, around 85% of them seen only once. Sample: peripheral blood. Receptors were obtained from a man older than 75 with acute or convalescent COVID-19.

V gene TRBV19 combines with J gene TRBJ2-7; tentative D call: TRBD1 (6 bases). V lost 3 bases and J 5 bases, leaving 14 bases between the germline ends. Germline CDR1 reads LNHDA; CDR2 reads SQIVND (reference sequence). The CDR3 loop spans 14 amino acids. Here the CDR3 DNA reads TGTGCCAGTAGTATTGACAGGTGGGCAAACGAGCAGTACTTC. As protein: CASSIDRWANEQYF. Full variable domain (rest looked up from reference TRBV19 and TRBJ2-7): DGGITQSPKYLFRKEGQNVTLSCEQNLNHDAMYWYRQDPGQGLRLIYYSQIVNDFQKGDIAEGYSVSREKKESFPLTVTSAQKNPTAFYLCASSIDRWANEQYFGPGTRLTVT.

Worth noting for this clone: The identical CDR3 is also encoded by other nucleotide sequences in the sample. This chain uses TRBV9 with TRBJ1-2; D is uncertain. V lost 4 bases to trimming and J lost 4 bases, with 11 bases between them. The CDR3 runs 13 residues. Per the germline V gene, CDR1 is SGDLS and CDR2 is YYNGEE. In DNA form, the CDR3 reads TGTGCCAGCAGCACTCCCCCGGGCTATGGCTACACCTTC. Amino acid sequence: CASSTPPGYGYTF.

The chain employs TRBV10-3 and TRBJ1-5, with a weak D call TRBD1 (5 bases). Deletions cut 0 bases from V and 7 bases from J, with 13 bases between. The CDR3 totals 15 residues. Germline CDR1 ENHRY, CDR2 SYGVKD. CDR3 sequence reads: CAISESKGMGQPQHF. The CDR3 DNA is TGTGCCATCAGTGAGTCCAAGGGGATGGGGCAGCCCCAGCATTTT.

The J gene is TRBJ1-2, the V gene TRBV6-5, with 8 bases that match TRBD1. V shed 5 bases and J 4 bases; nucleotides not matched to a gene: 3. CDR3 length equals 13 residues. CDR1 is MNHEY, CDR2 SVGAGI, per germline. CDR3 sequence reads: CASSIGTGYGYTF. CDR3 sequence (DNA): TGTGCCAGCAGTATCGGGACAGGCTATGGCTACACCTTC.

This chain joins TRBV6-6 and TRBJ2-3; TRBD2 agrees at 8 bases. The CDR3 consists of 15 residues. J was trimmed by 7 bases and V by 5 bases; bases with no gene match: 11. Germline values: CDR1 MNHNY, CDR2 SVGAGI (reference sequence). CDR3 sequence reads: CASSQERGPGNTQYF. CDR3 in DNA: TGTGCCAGCAGTCAGGAGCGGGGGCCAGGGAATACGCAGTATTTT.

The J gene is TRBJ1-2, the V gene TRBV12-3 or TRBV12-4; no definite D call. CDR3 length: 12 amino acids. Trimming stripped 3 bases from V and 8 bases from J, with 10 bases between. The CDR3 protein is CASSLRGKGYTF. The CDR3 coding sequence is TGTGCCAGCAGTTTGAGAGGGAAAGGCTACACCTTC.

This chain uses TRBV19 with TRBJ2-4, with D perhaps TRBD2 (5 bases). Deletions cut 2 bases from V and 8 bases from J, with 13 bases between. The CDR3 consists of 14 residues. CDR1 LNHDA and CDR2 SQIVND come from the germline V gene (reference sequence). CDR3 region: CASSIRVGADIQYF. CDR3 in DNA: TGTGCCAGTAGTATAAGGGTTGGAGCGGACATTCAGTACTTC.

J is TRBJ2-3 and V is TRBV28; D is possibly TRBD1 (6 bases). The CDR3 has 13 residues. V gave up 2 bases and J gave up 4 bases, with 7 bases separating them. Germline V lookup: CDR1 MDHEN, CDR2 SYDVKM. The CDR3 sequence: CASSLEGADTQYF. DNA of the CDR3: TGTGCCAGCAGTTTAGAGGGGGCAGATACGCAGTATTTT. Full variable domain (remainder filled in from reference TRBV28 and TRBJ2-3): DVKVTQSSRYLVKRTGEKVFLECVQDMDHENMFWYRQDPGLGLRLIYFSYDVKMKEKGDIPEGYSVSREKKERFSLILESASTNQTSMYLCASSLEGADTQYFGPGTRLTVL.

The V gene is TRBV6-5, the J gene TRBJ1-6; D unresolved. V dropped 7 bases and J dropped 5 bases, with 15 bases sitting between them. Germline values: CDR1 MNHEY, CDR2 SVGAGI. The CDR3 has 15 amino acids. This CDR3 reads CASTLVRADNSPLHF. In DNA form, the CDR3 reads TGTGCCAGCACCCTCGTAAGAGCCGATAATTCACCCCTCCACTTT.

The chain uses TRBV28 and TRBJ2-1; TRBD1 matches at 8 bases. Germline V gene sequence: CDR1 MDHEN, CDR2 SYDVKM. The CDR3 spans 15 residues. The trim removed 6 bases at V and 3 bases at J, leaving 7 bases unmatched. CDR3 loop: CASRPGQGSYNEQFF. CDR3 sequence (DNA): TGTGCCAGCAGACCTGGACAGGGAAGCTACAATGAGCAGTTCTTC.

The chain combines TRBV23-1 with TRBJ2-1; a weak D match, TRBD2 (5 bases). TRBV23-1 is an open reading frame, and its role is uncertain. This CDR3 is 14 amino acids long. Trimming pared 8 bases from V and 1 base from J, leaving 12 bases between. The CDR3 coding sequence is TGCGCCAGCGACGGACTCGTTTCCTACAATGAGCAGTTCTTC. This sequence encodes CASDGLVSYNEQFF.

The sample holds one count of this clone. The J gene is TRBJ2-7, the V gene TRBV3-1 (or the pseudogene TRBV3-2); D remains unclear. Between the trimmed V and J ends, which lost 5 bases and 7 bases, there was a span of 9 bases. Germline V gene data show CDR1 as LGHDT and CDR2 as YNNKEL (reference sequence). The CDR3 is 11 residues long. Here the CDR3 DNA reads TGTGCCAGCAGCTTATCGAGGGAGCAGTACTTC. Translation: CASSLSREQYF.

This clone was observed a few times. CDR3 region: CASSLAGQSAGNTIYF. The CDR3 DNA follows: TGTGCCAGCAGCTTAGCGGGACAGTCCGCTGGAAACACCATATATTTT. The chain joins TRBV7-9 to TRBJ1-3; 7 bases align to TRBD1. This CDR3 has 16 amino acids. After removal of 0 bases from V and 2 bases from J, the junction contained 4 bases not matched to a gene. Germline CDR1 is SEHNR and CDR2 is FQNEAQ (reference sequence).

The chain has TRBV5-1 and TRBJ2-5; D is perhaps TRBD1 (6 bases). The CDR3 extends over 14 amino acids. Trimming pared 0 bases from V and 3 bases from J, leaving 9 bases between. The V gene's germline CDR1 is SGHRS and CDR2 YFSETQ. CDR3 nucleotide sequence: TGCGCCAGCAGCTTGGGCGGACAGAAAGAGACCCAGTACTTC. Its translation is CASSLGGQKETQYF.

The CDR3 region has the DNA TGTGCCAGCAGCTTAGTTACAGTTAATTCACCCCTCCACTTT. This sequence encodes CASSLVTVNSPLHF. The rearrangement links TRBV7-2 to TRBJ1-6; D remains unclear. This CDR3 has 14 amino acids. The V gene's germline CDR1 is SGHTA and CDR2 FQGNSA. Trimming removed 1 base at V and 6 bases at J, with 7 bases between.

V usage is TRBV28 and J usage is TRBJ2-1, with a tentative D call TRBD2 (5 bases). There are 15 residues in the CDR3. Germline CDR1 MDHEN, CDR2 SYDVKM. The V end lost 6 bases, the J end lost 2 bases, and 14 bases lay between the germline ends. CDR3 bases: TGTGCCAGCAGGGGAGCGGAGGTCACCTACAATGAGCAGTTCTTC. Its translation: CASRGAEVTYNEQFF.

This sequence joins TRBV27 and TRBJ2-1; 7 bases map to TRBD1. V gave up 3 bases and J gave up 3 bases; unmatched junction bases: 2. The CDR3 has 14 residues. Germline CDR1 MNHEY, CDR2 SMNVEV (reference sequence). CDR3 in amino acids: CASSFDRDYNEQFF. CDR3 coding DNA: TGTGCCAGCAGTTTCGACAGGGACTACAATGAGCAGTTCTTC.

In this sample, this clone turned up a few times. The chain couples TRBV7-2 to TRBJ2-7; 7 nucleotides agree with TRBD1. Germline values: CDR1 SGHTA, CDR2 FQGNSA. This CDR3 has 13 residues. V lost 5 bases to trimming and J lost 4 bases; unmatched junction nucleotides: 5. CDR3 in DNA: TGTGCCAGCAGCCCGGGACAGACTTACGAGCAGTACTTC. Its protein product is CASSPGQTYEQYF.

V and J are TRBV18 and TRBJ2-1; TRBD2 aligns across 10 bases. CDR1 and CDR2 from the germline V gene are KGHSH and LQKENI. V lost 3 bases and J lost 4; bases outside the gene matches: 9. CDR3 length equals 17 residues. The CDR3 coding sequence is TGTGCCAGCTCACCCCCCGGTTCTAGCGGGGGATACAATGAGCAGTTCTTC. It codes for CASSPPGSSGGYNEQFF.

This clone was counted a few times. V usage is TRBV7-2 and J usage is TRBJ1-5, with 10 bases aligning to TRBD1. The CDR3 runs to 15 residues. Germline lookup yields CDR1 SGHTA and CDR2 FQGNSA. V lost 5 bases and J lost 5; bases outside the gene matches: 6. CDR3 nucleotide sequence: TGTGCCAGCAGCATCACCGGGACAGGGGATCAGCCCCAGCATTTT. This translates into CASSITGTGDQPQHF.